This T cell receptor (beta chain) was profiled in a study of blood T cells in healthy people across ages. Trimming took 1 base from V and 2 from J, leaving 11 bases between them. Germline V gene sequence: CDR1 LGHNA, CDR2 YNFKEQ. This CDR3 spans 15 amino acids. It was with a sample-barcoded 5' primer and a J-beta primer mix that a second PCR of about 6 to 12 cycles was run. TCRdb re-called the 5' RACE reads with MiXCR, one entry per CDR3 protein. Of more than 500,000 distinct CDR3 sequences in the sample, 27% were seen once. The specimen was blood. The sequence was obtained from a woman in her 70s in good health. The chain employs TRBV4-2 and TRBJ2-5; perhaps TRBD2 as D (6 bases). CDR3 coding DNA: TGTGCCAGCAGCCAAGCCCGGGACTCGCAAGAGACCCAGTACTTC. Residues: CASSQARDSQETQYF.